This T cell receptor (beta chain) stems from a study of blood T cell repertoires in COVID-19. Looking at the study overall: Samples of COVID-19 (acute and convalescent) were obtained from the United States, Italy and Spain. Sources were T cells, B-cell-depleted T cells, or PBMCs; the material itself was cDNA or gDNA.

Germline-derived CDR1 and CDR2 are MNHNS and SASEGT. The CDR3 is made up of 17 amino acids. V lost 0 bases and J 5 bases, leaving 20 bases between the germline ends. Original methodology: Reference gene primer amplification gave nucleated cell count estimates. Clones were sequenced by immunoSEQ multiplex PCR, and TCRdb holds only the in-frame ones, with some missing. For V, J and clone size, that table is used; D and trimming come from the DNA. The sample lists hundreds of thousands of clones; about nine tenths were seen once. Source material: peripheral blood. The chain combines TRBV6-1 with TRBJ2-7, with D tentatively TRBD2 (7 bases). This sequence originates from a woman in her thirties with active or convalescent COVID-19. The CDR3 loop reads CASSEARQGRVWDEQYF. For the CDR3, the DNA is TGTGCCAGCAGTGAAGCCAGGCAGGGGAGGGTTTGGGACGAGCAGTACTTC.